A single sample gave rise to the 27 T cell receptor beta chains below, sequenced in a study of T-cell memory formation after mild COVID-19. Each CDR3 protein gets one entry after TCRdb re-called the 5' RACE reads with MiXCR. The data show 450,000 or so distinct CDR3 sequences, about 23% seen once. The sample taken for sequencing was PBMCs or a T cell subset sorted from them (not recorded which). All receptors derive from an adult woman who had mild COVID-19 (a few samples of this study predate the infection). Cell type and time point are not known.

This clonotype turned up a few times. The chain recombines TRBV12-3 or TRBV12-4 with TRBJ2-7; 9 bases are shared with TRBD1. V dropped 5 bases and J dropped 3; count of bases not matched to a gene: 8. This CDR3 spans 15 amino acids. The CDR3 loop reads CASSPRTGGFYEQYF. In nucleotides, the CDR3 is TGTGCCAGCAGTCCGCGTACAGGGGGCTTCTACGAGCAGTACTTC.

This clonotype has only a few counts. The gene calls are TRBV2 and TRBJ2-1; 9 bases are a match to TRBD2. The CDR3 sequence is 16 residues long. Unmatched junction bases numbered 9, after V lost 6 bases and J lost 3 bases. Germline V gives CDR1 SNHLY, CDR2 FYNNEI. In DNA, the CDR3 is TGTGCCAGCAGCCAAGTCGGTAGCGGGGGCTACAATGAGCAGTTCTTC. It is translated as CASSQVGSGGYNEQFF.

This clonotype showed up just a few times. The V call is TRBV9, the J call TRBJ2-1, with a weak D call TRBD1 (6 bases). Looked up from germline, CDR1 is SGDLS and CDR2 is YYNGEE. The germline V and J ends were trimmed by 3 bases and 1 base, with 8 bases remaining between them. This CDR3 has 14 residues. The CDR3 spells CASSGGRSYNEQFF. CDR3 DNA sequence: TGTGCCAGCAGCGGGGGGCGATCCTACAATGAGCAGTTCTTC.

V gene TRBV3-1 combines with J gene TRBJ2-1; 9 bases align to TRBD2. CDR3 length: 15 residues. Germline values: CDR1 LGHDT, CDR2 YNNKEL (reference sequence). V lost 1 base, J lost 15 bases, and 13 bases stayed unmatched. The CDR3 bases are TGTGCCAGCAGCCAAGTTAGCGGGGGTGGCAACTATCGGTTCTTC. Protein: CASSQVSGGGNYRFF.

This clonotype appeared a single time. The CDR3: CARNRGGRTEAFF. The DNA for the CDR3 is TGTGCCAGAAACAGGGGAGGAAGGACTGAAGCTTTCTTT. The gene calls are TRBV19 and TRBJ1-1, with TRBD1 identical over 7 bases. Germline CDR1 LNHDA, CDR2 SQIVND (reference sequence). CDR3 size: 13 residues. The junction had 9 bases not matched to a gene; V was cut back by 9 bases and J by 5 bases.

For the CDR3, the DNA is TGTGCCAGCACCGAGGACAGGGGAGTGATCGGGGAGCTGTTTTTT. This sequence encodes CASTEDRGVIGELFF. The chain uses TRBV12-3 or TRBV12-4 and TRBJ2-2; 9 bases agree with TRBD1. V lost 7 bases to trimming and J lost 7 bases; unmatched junction nucleotides: 10. The CDR3 is made up of 15 amino acids.

There are a few counts of this clonotype. CDR3 sequence reads: CASSPGQPEKLFF. CDR3 bases: TGTGCCAGCAGCCCTGGACAGCCTGAAAAACTGTTTTTT. The rearrangement links TRBV5-6 to TRBJ1-4, with D maybe TRBD1 (6 bases). Germline V CDR1 and CDR2: SGHDT, YYEEEE. V lost 4 bases and J 7 bases, leaving 11 bases between the germline ends. The CDR3 sequence is 13 residues long.

This clonotype has more than one count but fewer than ten. This chain uses TRBV12-3 or TRBV12-4 with TRBJ2-1; D possibly corresponds to TRBD2 (6 bases). The CDR3 totals 18 residues. V was shortened by 5 bases and J by 0 bases, with 20 bases between the two germline ends. CDR3 amino acids: CASSPLPLAPSSYNEQFF. The CDR3 coding sequence is TGTGCCAGCAGTCCCCTCCCGCTAGCGCCCAGCTCCTACAATGAGCAGTTCTTC.

The gene calls are TRBV11-2 and TRBJ2-7, with a tentative D call TRBD1 (5 bases). CDR1 and CDR2 from the germline V gene are SGHAT and FQNNGV. V was cut by 6 bases and J by 3 bases, with 18 bases left in between. CDR3 length: 15 residues. The CDR3 region is CASSYSQGTSYEQYF. DNA of the CDR3: TGTGCCAGCAGTTACAGCCAGGGTACGAGCTACGAGCAGTACTTC.

This clonotype showed up just a few times. CDR3: CASSFGDQETQYF. The CDR3 bases are TGTGCCAGCAGTTTTGGGGATCAAGAGACCCAGTACTTC. This chain links TRBV12-3 or TRBV12-4 with TRBJ2-5; D is unclear. The V end was cut by 3 bases, the J end by 2 bases, with 7 bases between. CDR3 size: 13 residues.

In this sample, this clonotype turned up a few times. The chain links TRBV5-1 to TRBJ1-1, with 7 bases matching TRBD1. V gave up 1 base and J gave up 7 bases; unmatched junction bases: 7. This CDR3 comprises 14 residues. Germline V gene sequence: CDR1 SGHRS, CDR2 YFSETQ. The CDR3 here is CASSLLTGRIEAFF. The CDR3 DNA follows: TGCGCCAGCAGCTTGCTGACAGGGAGAATTGAAGCTTTCTTT.

The V and J genes are TRBV24-1 and TRBJ2-1; 9 bases fit TRBD2. The V segment lost 5 bases and the J segment 4 bases; nucleotides outside the gene matches: 11. Per the germline V gene, CDR1 is KGHDR and CDR2 is SFDVKD. CDR3 length: 17 residues. The CDR3 sequence: CATSVADGGRGYNEQFF. The CDR3 coding sequence is TGTGCCACCAGTGTAGCCGATGGCGGGAGGGGATACAATGAGCAGTTCTTC.

This clonotype was seen at least ten times. The chain is built from TRBV11-2 and TRBJ2-2; D possibly uses TRBD1 or TRBD2 (7 bases each). This CDR3 is built from 18 residues. Germline loops: CDR1 SGHAT, CDR2 FQNNGV. V lost 5 bases and J 4 bases, leaving 23 bases between the germline ends. The CDR3 region has the DNA TGTGCCAGCAGCCACCAGGGGGGGCCCAACCGGAGCACCGGGGAGCTGTTTTTT. Protein sequence: CASSHQGGPNRSTGELFF.

Only a few counts were recorded for this clonotype. J is TRBJ2-7 and V is TRBV5-6; the match to TRBD2 covers 7 bases. Germline lookup yields CDR1 SGHDT and CDR2 YYEEEE. The junction had 6 bases not matched to a gene; V was cut back by 1 base and J by 5 bases. The CDR3 loop spans 14 amino acids. In DNA, the CDR3 is TGTGCCAGCAGCTTGCTGGCGGGAGTCCACGAGCAGTACTTC. The encoded protein is CASSLLAGVHEQYF.

Only a few counts were recorded for this clonotype. This chain joins TRBV24-1 and TRBJ2-3; possibly TRBD2 for D (5 bases). The V gene lost 4 bases and the J gene lost 5 bases, with 18 bases spanning the gap. The length of the CDR3 is 16 residues. Germline-derived CDR1 and CDR2 are KGHDR and SFDVKD. The CDR3 loop is CATSDPLVSGKDTQYF. DNA for the CDR3: TGTGCCACCAGTGACCCCCTGGTCTCGGGGAAAGATACGCAGTATTTT.

The chain is built from TRBV7-2 and TRBJ2-3, with no clear D. The CDR3 is made up of 12 amino acids. V was trimmed by 1 base and J by 7 bases, leaving 6 bases between them. Germline CDR1 SGHTA, CDR2 FQGNSA. CDR3: CASSLVENTQYF. The CDR3 bases are TGTGCCAGCAGCTTAGTAGAGAATACGCAGTATTTT.

CDR3 in DNA: TGTGCCAGCAGTCCGGGAGTAACTATCTACGAGCAGTACTTC. It encodes CASSPGVTIYEQYF. The chain links TRBV2 to TRBJ2-7, with D possibly being TRBD2 (6 bases). CDR1 is SNHLY, CDR2 FYNNEI, per germline. V lost 5 bases, J lost 3 bases, and 14 bases lay in between. This CDR3 is 14 amino acids long.

The chain joins TRBV7-9 to TRBJ2-7, with D maybe TRBD2 (6 bases). V was cut by 4 bases and J by 3 bases, with 7 bases left in between. Germline V gives CDR1 SEHNR, CDR2 FQNEAQ (reference sequence). This CDR3 has 12 residues. The CDR3 sequence is CASSWGGYEQYV. The CDR3 DNA sequence: TGTGCCAGCAGCTGGGGAGGCTACGAGCAGTACGTC.

This clonotype was counted a few times. In nucleotides, the CDR3 is TGCGCCAGCAGCTTGGGGCAGGGTAGCCCCTACGAGCAGTACTTC. It encodes CASSLGQGSPYEQYF. This chain uses TRBV5-1 with TRBJ2-7, with D possibly being TRBD1 (5 bases). CDR3 length equals 15 residues. The V gene lost 0 bases and the J gene lost 2 bases, with 12 bases spanning the gap. The germline V gene has CDR1 SGHRS and CDR2 YFSETQ.

This clonotype was detected a few times. The chain recombines TRBV7-9 with TRBJ2-7; either TRBD1 or TRBD2 may fit D (5 bases each). V was pared by 1 base and J by 6 bases, with 16 bases between. The CDR3 totals 15 residues. Germline CDR1 reads SEHNR; CDR2 reads FQNEAQ (reference sequence). In DNA, the CDR3 is TGTGCCAGCAGCTTAGAGGGTTGGGACGGCCCCGAGCAGTACTTC. It codes for CASSLEGWDGPEQYF.

The CDR3 is CASSPPTGWDYGYTF. The CDR3 DNA reads as TGTGCCAGCAGCCCACCGACAGGCTGGGACTATGGCTACACCTTC. The chain has TRBV7-9 and TRBJ1-2; D perhaps matches TRBD1 (6 bases). The CDR3 is made up of 15 amino acids. The V end lost 5 bases, the J end lost 3 bases, and 16 bases lay between the germline ends. CDR1 is SEHNR, CDR2 FQNEAQ, per germline (reference sequence).

The chain employs TRBV7-9 and TRBJ2-7; D is perhaps TRBD2 (6 bases). CDR3 length: 12 amino acids. Germline assignment: CDR1 SEHNR and CDR2 FQNEAQ (reference sequence). V lost 8 bases and J lost 10, with 18 bases in between. The CDR3 region has the DNA TGTGCCAGCGGACCAGGGCGGGGCGATCAGTACTTC. This gives the protein CASGPGRGDQYF.

This clonotype was seen a handful of times. The chain carries TRBV4-3 and TRBJ2-5, with a tentative D call TRBD1 (5 bases). Trimming pared 0 bases from V and 2 bases from J, leaving 10 bases between. Germline-derived CDR1 and CDR2 are LGHNA and YSLEER. The CDR3 runs to 15 residues. This CDR3 is CASSQDRGRQETQYF. CDR3 DNA sequence: TGCGCCAGCAGCCAAGATAGGGGCAGGCAAGAGACCCAGTACTTC.

The chain recombines TRBV7-9 with TRBJ2-3, with TRBD2 matching 11 bases. V shed 8 bases and J 5 bases; nucleotides not matched to a gene: 9. The CDR3 extends over 15 amino acids. Germline V gene data show CDR1 as SEHNR and CDR2 as FQNEAQ (reference sequence). The CDR3 bases are TGTGCCAGCGTGAGACTAGCGGGGCTGGGAGATACGCAGTATTTT. Amino acid sequence: CASVRLAGLGDTQYF.

This clonotype was picked up a small number of times. The V gene is TRBV5-1, the J gene TRBJ1-1; 7 bases are a match to TRBD1. With V trimmed by 3 bases and J by 7 bases, 6 bases remained unmatched. Germline-derived CDR1 and CDR2 are SGHRS and YFSETQ. The CDR3 is 13 residues long. CDR3 in DNA: TGCGCCAGCAGCTCGCGAGGGGGCGATGAAGCTTTCTTT. This encodes CASSSRGGDEAFF.

This clonotype was seen a handful of times. This sequence joins TRBV15 and TRBJ1-3, with D possibly TRBD1 on 5 matching bases. The V end lost 0 bases, the J end lost 9 bases, and 18 bases lay between the germline ends. In germline, CDR1 is LNHNV, CDR2 YYDKDF (reference sequence). CDR3 length: 16 residues. Written as DNA, the CDR3 is TGTGCCACCAGCAGAGATCGGGTGGGGCTCTTCGGCACCATATATTTT. This encodes CATSRDRVGLFGTIYF.

The chain couples TRBV24-1 to TRBJ2-1, with 10 positions matching TRBD1. Germline trimming cut 10 bases from V and 7 bases from J; bases unmatched to any gene: 9. The CDR3 length is 14 residues. CDR1 KGHDR and CDR2 SFDVKD come from the germline V gene. The CDR3: CATRQGASGNEQFF. In DNA form, the CDR3 reads TGTGCCACTAGACAGGGGGCCTCGGGGAATGAGCAGTTCTTC.